Listed here is a single TCR beta chain. Its cognate antigen has yet to be identified. No quality values exist for individual bases; no much larger clone is one base distant. This sample is part of a study of cytomegalovirus exposure and HLA in healthy donors (dated by TCRdb to between 2016 and 2019). In terms of the full investigation: An earlier analysis of several hundred of the donors reported 250 to 350 Gb of sequence data and about 120 million unique TCR beta sequences obtained from around 190 million T cells. Typing coverage varied by locus: roughly 620-630 donors for A, B, C, DRB1 and DQB1; roughly 510 for DQA1; more than 600 for DPA1; about 450 for DPB1. The study was designed to test whether signatures of past pathogen exposure could be identified by cataloging public T cell receptors. Rather than using new phenotypic data, the later analysis identified candidate immune exposures from TCR beta sequences and from how often those sequences occurred across donors. A later analysis re-examined previously published TCR beta repertoires from more than 650 donors and added high-resolution HLA genotyping to investigate patterns of TCR occurrence. A later genetic analysis took genome-wide SNP genotypes for about three fifths of the 666 donors and used that subset as a discovery cohort. Every repertoire in the discovery cohort had been generated on one and the same sequencing platform. Approximately 330 gigabases of sequencing data and around 90 million unique TCR sequences made up an early release that covered approximately 650 HLA-typed donors. The study profiled the T cell repertoires of about 640 subjects by immunosequencing and related them to cytomegalovirus serostatus. Besides the first cohort of around 700 subjects, a separate validation cohort made up of over a hundred different subjects was used. Across about 380 genotyped donors of the cohort, an average of roughly 230,000 unique TCR beta nucleotide sequences per donor were sequenced, and 15% to 20% of those sequences were non-productive. Both class I and class II loci were covered by HLA typing, at four-digit resolution. The study combined high-throughput TCR immunosequencing, statistical association of individual TCRs with disease status, and machine learning to predict cytomegalovirus infection status. Four to six DR-DQ haplotypes were handled as single units for association and clustering because linkage in the cohort was strong. Of the roughly 410 genotyped donors, 70% to 90% were placed in the genetic ancestry cluster associated with self-reported Caucasian donors. An earlier analysis of several hundred of the donors used high-throughput TCR beta sequencing to judge whether each TCR beta V gene segment behaved as functional or pseudogenic. Donor age, sex, ethnicity and CMV serostatus were compiled alongside the repertoire data. General study outcomes and caveats: In a later analysis, HLA-associated TCR beta chains showed more clonal expansion and lower generation probabilities than non-associated chains that were equally common. Specific HLA alleles were associated with 18,000 or so TCR beta sequences at a false discovery rate of 0.05 in a later analysis. Correlated functional status among segregating V segments might reflect linkage disequilibrium, but an unknown experimental factor could not be ruled out. In a later analysis, TCR association rates were found to vary across HLA loci, with the most associated TCRs seen for DRB1 alleles and the fewest for HLA-C alleles. Across donors, most TCR sequences were observed very rarely, whereas some public TCRs were present in many individuals. A later genetic analysis associated a missense DCLRE1C variant with V-gene and J-gene trimming of TCR beta chains, and an independent cohort replicated the association. A later analysis found that most CMV-associated TCR beta chains appeared HLA-restricted, with HLA associations seemingly driven largely by CMV exposure. Because HLA typing was unavailable for some donors at each locus, only the typed subset was used in association tests. Cytomegalovirus status was reported to be diagnosed by the classifier with high specificity and sensitivity in both the original and validation cohorts. In a later analysis, several top co-occurrence clusters were reported to appear linked to parvovirus B19, influenza, CMV and Epstein-Barr virus. Some IMGT-functional V segments, including TRBV6-2 and TRBV6-3, could not be distinguished by the 87-base-pair reads and were therefore excluded. According to the authors, the approach could potentially be generalized to other disease states and immunological phenotypes. In the study, approximately 150 TCR beta chains were listed as associated with cytomegalovirus. Because counts were too low, about 18 rarely observed V segments, including chromosome 9 orphons, were excluded from the earlier analysis of fewer than 650 of the donors. Assigning TCR associations to individual alleles was difficult when HLA alleles, especially DR and DQ, strongly co-occurred. A further reported finding was that TCR beta sequences accurately predicted the HLA-A and HLA-B alleles for most subjects in the first cohort. Sequencing depth was assumed to be roughly uniform across donors in the presence/absence analyses, though that assumption may not hold. Three of the identified cytomegalovirus-associated TCR beta chains were confirmed in vitro to be specific for cytomegalovirus antigens. Only TCR beta chains were sequenced in this cohort, and the absence of alpha or paired-chain data limited detectable features. Immune exposure information for the cohort was limited to CMV serostatus. A later genetic analysis reported fewer N-insertions in productive TCRs among donors in an Asian-associated ancestry cluster than the approximately 700-donor mean. A group of highly shared sequence variants was considered likely to be a technical artifact of the sequencing pipeline. Broadly in line with IMGT annotations, most TCR beta V segments showed up in productive rearrangements about 87% or about 30% of the time in an earlier analysis of around 600 of the donors.

According to the germline V gene, CDR1 reads SNHLY and CDR2 reads FYNNEI. V and J lose 6 bases and 3 bases, and a span of 11 bases separates them. The CDR3 holds 13 amino acids from the cysteine to the phenylalanine. The retained sequence is limited to the CDR3, 39 bases, with the frame set at the first base. Libraries were built with the immunoSEQ multiplex PCR assay. A mixture of 60 forward primers for TCR Vbeta segments and 13 reverse primers for TCR Jbeta segments was used in the multiplex PCR. The CDR3 region of rearranged TCR beta genes was amplified from genomic DNA by a multiplex PCR assay. The amplified TCR beta libraries were sequenced on the Illumina HiSeq System as 87-base-pair reads. From the authors' description of their analysis: In a later analysis, tens of millions of unique TCR beta chains were counted across the 650 to 750 repertoires, and roughly 9.9 million of these chains were shared by at least two donors. Raw reads were error-corrected and collapsed into unique sequences by a nearest-neighbor algorithm in which closely related sequences were merged to remove PCR and sequencing errors. CDR3 sequences were aligned to IMGT reference sequences to assign V, D and J gene segments. For a sequence to be retained, a match of at least six nucleotides was required to both a V gene segment and a J gene segment. A rearrangement counted as productive if the CDR3 had no stop codons and remained in frame with V and J, and every other rearrangement counted as non-productive. Following IMGT convention, CDR3 was defined as the stretch from the second conserved V-encoded cysteine to the conserved J-encoded phenylalanine. In an earlier analysis of 500 to 650 of the donors, sequences lacking an unambiguous match to a single V gene segment were excluded. In an earlier analysis of a few hundred of the donors, V segments were called functional above 56.7% productive rearrangements and were called segregating when the between-donor standard deviation exceeded 5%. A statistical classification framework was built to diagnose cytomegalovirus status from the catalog of TCR beta chain sequences. In a later analysis, TCR nucleotide sequences were compared against IMGT/GENE-DB human TR gene sequences so that V and J genes could be assigned. A later analysis assigned CDR3 sequences and most-parsimonious VDJ recombination scenarios with the TCRdist pipeline. In a later analysis, each TCR beta chain was defined by its CDR3 amino acid sequence together with its V-gene family, and reads without a unique V-gene family were excluded. To address suspected cross-contamination and a sequencing artifact, a later analysis removed 550 to 750 highly shared, low-generation-probability nucleotide sequences. For each public chain, a later analysis derived a clonal expansion index from normalized ranks of inferred template counts within each repertoire. In a later analysis, generation probabilities were computed with a VDJ recombination model fitted to out-of-frame rearrangements, and the resulting probabilities were checked against IGoR. In a later analysis, TCR-TCR, TCR-HLA and TCR-CMV co-occurrence was scored with hypergeometric tests, and a repertoire-size bias correction was applied to TCR pairs. To estimate false discovery rates, a later analysis permuted the HLA or CMV assignments 20 times. In a later analysis, co-occurring TCRs were grouped using DBSCAN, with TCRdist sequence similarity added in when clustering inside HLA-allele-positive subsets. Repertoires with fewer than 30,000 or more than 120,000 public chains were left out of co-occurrence clustering, as were four to six repertoires with anomalous nucleotide sharing. TCRdb's version of the immuneACCESS table is confined to in-frame rearrangements and falls short of the full clone set. An unresolved V gene accounts for under half of the shortfall where checked; the remainder is of unknown origin. That table is the source of V, J and clone size, and D and trimming were worked out from the DNA. The sample table lists about 180,000 clones, roughly 78% of them with a count of one. The ten biggest clones cover approximately 0.7% of the sample.

The cohort comprised fewer than 750 healthy bone marrow donors. All cohort members were sampled while nominally healthy, although unrecorded immune exposures were likely present. The donor tested CMV seronegative, placing the donor among the 350 to 400 seronegative members of the cohort. A peripheral blood sample was collected from each donor, and TCR beta sequencing was performed on peripheral blood mononuclear cells. The Qiagen DNeasy Blood Extraction Kit was used to extract genomic DNA from the blood cell samples. The TCR originated in a woman between 35 and 50 years old in good health and CMV-seronegative. Recombination joined TRBV2 with TRBJ1-2; matching of 5 bases hints at TRBD1 as the D gene. The source material was PBMCs. The DNA sequence is as follows: TGTGCCAGCAGGTCTCAGGGCGACTATGGCTACACCTTC. This codes for CASRSQGDYGYTF. With the portions outside the CDR3 filled from the reference TRBV2 and TRBJ1-2 genes, the complete variable region becomes EPEVTQTPSHQVTQMGQEVILRCVPISNHLYFYWYRQILGQKVEFLVSFYNNEISEKSEIFDDQFSVERPDGSNFTLKIRSTKLEDSAMYFCASRSQGDYGYTFGSGTRLTVV.